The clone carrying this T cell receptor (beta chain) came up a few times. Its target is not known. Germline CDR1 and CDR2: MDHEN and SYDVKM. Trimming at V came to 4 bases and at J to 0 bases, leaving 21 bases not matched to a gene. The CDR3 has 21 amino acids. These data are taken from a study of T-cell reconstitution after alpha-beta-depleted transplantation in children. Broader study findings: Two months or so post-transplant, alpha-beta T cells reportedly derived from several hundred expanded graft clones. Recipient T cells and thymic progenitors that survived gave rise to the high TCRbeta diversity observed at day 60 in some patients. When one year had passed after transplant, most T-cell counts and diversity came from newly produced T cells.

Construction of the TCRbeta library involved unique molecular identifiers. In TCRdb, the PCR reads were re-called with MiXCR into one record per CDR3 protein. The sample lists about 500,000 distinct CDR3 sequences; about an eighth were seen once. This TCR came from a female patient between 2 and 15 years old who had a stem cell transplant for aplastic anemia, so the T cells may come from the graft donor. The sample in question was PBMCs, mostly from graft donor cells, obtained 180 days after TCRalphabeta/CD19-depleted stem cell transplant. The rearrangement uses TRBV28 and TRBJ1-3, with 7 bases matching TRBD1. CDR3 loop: CASSYKGVSDDRVTSGNTIYF. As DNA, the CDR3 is TGTGCCAGCAGTTATAAAGGTGTATCCGACGACAGGGTGACCTCTGGAAACACCATATATTTT.